The present entry profiles one T cell receptor beta chain with its context. With UMIs, 5'RACE template switching was used to make TCR beta cDNA. TCRdb re-analyzed the 5' RACE reads; it lists each CDR3 protein once, without DNA. This sample's clone table lists about 260,000 distinct CDR3 sequences. This entry is derived from a study of T cells expressing NK-cell markers. The CDR3 has 17 amino acids. Sequencing was done on a sample of blood T cells: a sorted CD56 or NKG2C T cell subset, CD4+ or CD8+ T cells, or bulk PBMC T cells (not recorded which). The receptor was isolated from a man between 18 and 35 years old in good health. The V call is TRBV12-3 or TRBV12-4, the J call TRBJ2-1; as DNA is missing, the TRBD1 call by TCRdb cannot be tested. The CDR3 protein is CASSSATLGGSYNEQFF.